Listed below are T cell receptor beta chains from one sample, sequenced in a study of T cells in Graves' hyperthyroidism and ophthalmopathy. TCRdb re-called the multiplex PCR reads with MiXCR, one entry per CDR3 protein. The sample includes roughly 740,000 distinct CDR3 sequences, 15% to 20% of them seen just once. Sequences were obtained from blood. Receptors originate from a man in his late teens or twenties with Graves' hyperthyroidism. The CDR3 runs from the conserved cysteine through the conserved F or W. Fields, in order: V gene, J gene, CDR3 protein.

>TRBV30|TRBJ1-1
CAFDRVAFF
>TRBV7-9|TRBJ2-7
CASSPLAGAAPWNGQYF
>TRBV29-1|TRBJ2-5
CSVARTDRRQETQYF
>TRBV7-6|TRBJ2-2
CGSSSLVYTGELFF
>TRBV28|TRBJ2-7
CASSSLRGGVYEQYF
>TRBV27|TRBJ2-7
CASSFLSGRGSYEQYF
>TRBV10-3|TRBJ2-5
CAIRPGTSGSGQETQYF
>TRBV27|TRBJ1-3
CASNLRGRSGNTIYF
>TRBV25-1|TRBJ1-1
CASSAGQITEAFF
>TRBV18|TRBJ1-1
CASSQVSEMNTEAFF
>TRBV2|TRBJ1-4
CASSVRRIGEKLFF
>TRBV30|TRBJ2-1
CAWSPGLGFEQFF
>TRBV20-1|TRBJ1-1
CSARSKGKGTITEAFF
>TRBV7-9|TRBJ2-1
CANSGSFNEQFF
>TRBV2|TRBJ2-7
CASSLTSGDGYEQYF
>TRBV20-1|TRBJ2-7
CSARDHSGGAEQYF
>TRBV11-3|TRBJ2-5
CASSLGRQGQETQYF
>TRBV9|TRBJ2-2
CASSEKQRVSITGELFF
>TRBV4-1|TRBJ1-2
CASSQDGDRLGYTF
>TRBV12-3/TRBV12-4|TRBJ1-5
CASSGRGPQHF
>TRBV4-1|TRBJ1-1
CASSQNGGLNTEAFF
>TRBV2|TRBJ1-5
CASSMQGYQPQHF
>TRBV7-3|TRBJ2-3
CASSLIGRESTDTQYF
>TRBV27|TRBJ1-5
CASSLSEYSNQPQHF
>TRBV18|TRBJ2-3
CASSPTRQGKGDTQYF
>TRBV7-3|TRBJ2-3
CASSLNPQSGDTQYF
>TRBV28|TRBJ2-5
CASSPTGGRRETQYF
>TRBV2|TRBJ2-5
CASRGQRETQYF
>TRBV29-1|TRBJ1-1
CSPLRVGETEAFF
>TRBV4-1|TRBJ1-2
CASSQASPGQGPSYGYTF
>TRBV28|TRBJ2-5
CASSLVQGKETQYF
>TRBV3-1|TRBJ2-1
CASSIREKKFF
>TRBV28|TRBJ2-5
CASSRTGTDGTQYF
>TRBV29-1|TRBJ2-7
CSVAISRGCEQYF